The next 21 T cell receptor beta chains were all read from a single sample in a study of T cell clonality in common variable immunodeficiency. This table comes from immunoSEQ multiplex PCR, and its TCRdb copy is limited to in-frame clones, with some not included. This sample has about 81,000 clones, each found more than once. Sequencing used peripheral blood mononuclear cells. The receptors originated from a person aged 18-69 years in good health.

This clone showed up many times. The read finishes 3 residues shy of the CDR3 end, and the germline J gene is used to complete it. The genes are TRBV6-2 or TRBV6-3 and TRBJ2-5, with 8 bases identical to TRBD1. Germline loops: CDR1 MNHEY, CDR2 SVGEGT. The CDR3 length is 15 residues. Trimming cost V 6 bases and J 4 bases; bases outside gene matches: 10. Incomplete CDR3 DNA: TGTGCCAGCAGGAATCAGAGGACAGGGCGAGAGACC. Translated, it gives CASRNQRTGRET. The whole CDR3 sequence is CASRNQRTGRETQYF.

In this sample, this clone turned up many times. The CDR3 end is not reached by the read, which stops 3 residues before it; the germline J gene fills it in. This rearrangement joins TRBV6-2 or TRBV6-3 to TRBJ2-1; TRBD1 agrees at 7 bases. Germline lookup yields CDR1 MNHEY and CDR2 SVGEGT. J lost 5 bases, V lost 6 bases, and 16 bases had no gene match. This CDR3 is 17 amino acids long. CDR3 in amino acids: CASSLDRARSPHNEQFF. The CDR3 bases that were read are TGTGCCAGCAGCCTCGACAGGGCCCGGTCCCCCCACAATGAG.

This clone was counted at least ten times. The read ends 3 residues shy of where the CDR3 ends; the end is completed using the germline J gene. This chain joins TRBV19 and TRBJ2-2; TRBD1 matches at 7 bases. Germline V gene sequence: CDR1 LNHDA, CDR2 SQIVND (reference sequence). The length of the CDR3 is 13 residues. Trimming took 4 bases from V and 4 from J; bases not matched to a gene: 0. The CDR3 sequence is CASSRTGTGELFF. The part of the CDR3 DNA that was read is TGTGCCAGTAGTAGGACAGGCACCGGGGAG.

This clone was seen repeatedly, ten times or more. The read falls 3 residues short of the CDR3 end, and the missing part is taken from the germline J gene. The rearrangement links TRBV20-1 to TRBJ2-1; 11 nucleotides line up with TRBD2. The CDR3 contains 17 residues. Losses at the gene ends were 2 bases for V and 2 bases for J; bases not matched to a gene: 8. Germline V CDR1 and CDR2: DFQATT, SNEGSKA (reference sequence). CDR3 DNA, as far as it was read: TGCAGTGCTAGACCTCGACTAGCGGGACTTCCCTACAATGAG. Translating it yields CSARPRLAGLPYNE. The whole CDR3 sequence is CSARPRLAGLPYNEQFF.

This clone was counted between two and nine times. CDR3 residues: CASSLGLAGPGTQYF. CDR3 DNA (partial): TGTGCCAGCAGTTTAGGACTAGCGGGTCCAGGTACG. The chain links TRBV5-6 to TRBJ2-3, with TRBD2 matching over 11 bases. The read comes to an end 3 residues before the CDR3 does, leaving the germline J gene to fill in the end. CDR1 and CDR2 from the germline V gene are SGHDT and YYEEEE. The CDR3 totals 15 residues. Trimming removed 5 bases from V and 8 bases from J; junction bases left unmatched: 10.

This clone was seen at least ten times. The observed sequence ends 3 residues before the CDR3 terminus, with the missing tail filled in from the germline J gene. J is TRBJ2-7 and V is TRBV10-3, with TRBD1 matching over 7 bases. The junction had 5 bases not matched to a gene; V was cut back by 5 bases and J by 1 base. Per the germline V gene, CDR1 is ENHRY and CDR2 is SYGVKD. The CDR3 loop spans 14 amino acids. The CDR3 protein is CAISSGTESYEQYF. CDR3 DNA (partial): TGTGCCATCAGTTCCGGGACAGAATCCTACGAG.

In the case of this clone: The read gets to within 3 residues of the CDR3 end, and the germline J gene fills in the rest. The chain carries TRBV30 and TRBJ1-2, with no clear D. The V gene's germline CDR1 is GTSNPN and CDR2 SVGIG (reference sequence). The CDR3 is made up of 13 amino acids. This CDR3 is CAWSVEGPYDYTF. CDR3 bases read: TGTGCCTGGAGTGTGGAGGGTCCCTACGAC.

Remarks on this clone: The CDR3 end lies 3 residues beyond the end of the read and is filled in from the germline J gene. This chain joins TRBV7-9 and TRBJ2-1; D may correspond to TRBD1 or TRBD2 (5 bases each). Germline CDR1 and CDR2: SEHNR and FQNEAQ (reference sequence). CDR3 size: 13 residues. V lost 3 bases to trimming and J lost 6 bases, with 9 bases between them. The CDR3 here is CASSFRGANEQFF. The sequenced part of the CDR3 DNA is TGTGCCAGCAGCTTTAGAGGGGCCAATGAG.

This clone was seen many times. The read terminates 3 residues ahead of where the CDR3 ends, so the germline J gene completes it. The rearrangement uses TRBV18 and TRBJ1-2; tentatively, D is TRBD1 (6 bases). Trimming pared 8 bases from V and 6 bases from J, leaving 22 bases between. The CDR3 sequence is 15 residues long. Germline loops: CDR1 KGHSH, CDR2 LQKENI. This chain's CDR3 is CASTRDYRAPNGYTF. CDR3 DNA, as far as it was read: TGTGCCAGCACGAGGGATTACAGGGCGCCAAATGGC.

CDR3 sequence: CSALGTSGPRSYNEQFF. The covered CDR3 bases are TGCAGTGCTCTTGGGACTAGCGGGCCCCGCTCCTACAATGAG. This chain joins TRBV20-1 and TRBJ2-1; 12 bases map to TRBD2. The CDR3 end is not reached by the read, which stops 3 residues before it; the germline J gene fills it in. The CDR3 contains 17 residues. J gave up 0 bases and V 5 bases, and 8 bases lay outside the gene matches. Germline V gene lookup returns CDR1 DFQATT and CDR2 SNEGSKA (reference sequence).

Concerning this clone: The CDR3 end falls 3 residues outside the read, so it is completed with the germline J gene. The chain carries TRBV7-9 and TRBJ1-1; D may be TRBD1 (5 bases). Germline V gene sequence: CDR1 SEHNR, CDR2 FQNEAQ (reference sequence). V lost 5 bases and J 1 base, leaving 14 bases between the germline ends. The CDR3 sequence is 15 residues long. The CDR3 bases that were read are TGTGCCAGCAGCCCCGAGGGAGGGGCGAACACTGAA. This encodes CASSPEGGANTE. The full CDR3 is CASSPEGGANTEAFF. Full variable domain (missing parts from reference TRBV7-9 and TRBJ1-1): DTGVSQNPRHKITKRGQNVTFRCDPISEHNRLYWYRQTLGQGPEFLTYFQNEAQLEKSRLLSDRFSAERPKGSFSTLEIQRTEQGDSAMYLCASSPEGGANTEAFFGQGTRLTVV.

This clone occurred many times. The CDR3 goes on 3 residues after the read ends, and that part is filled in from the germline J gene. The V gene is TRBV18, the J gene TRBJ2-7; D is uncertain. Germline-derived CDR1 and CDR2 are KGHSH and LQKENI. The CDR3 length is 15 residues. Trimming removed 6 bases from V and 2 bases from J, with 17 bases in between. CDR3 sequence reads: CASSLGQAITYEQYF. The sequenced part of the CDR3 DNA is TGTGCCAGCTCCCTGGGCCAGGCGATTACCTACGAG. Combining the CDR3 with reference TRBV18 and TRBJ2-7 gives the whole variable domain NAGVMQNPRHLVRRRGQEARLRCSPMKGHSHVYWYRQLPEEGLKFMVYLQKENIIDESGMPKERFSAEFPKEGPSILRIQQVVRGDSAAYFCASSLGQAITYEQYFGPGTRLTVT.

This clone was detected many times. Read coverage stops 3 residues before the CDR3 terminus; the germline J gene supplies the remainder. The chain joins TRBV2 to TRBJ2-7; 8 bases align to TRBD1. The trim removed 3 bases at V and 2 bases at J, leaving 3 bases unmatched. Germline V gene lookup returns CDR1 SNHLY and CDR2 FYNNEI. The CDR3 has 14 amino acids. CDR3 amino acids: CASSDRTGTYEQYF. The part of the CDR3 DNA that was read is TGTGCCAGCAGTGATAGGACAGGGACCTACGAG.

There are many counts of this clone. Partial CDR3 DNA: TGTGCCAGCAGCCCCGATAGCGGGAGCCACAATGAG. It is translated as CASSPDSGSHNE. The CDR3, in full, reads CASSPDSGSHNEQFF. This chain connects TRBV7-3 to TRBJ2-1; 9 nucleotides align to TRBD2. The read falls 3 residues short of the CDR3 end, and the missing part is taken from the germline J gene. Unmatched junction bases numbered 7, after V lost 5 bases and J lost 5 bases. From germline, CDR1 is SGHTA and CDR2 FQGTGA. The CDR3 has 15 residues.

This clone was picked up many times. The covered CDR3 bases are TGTGCCAGCAGTCCGACTAGCGGGAGAAAGGAGACC. Its translation is CASSPTSGRKET. The whole CDR3 sequence is CASSPTSGRKETQYF. V gene TRBV7-9 combines with J gene TRBJ2-5, with 12 bases fitting TRBD2. The sequenced fragment ends 3 residues before the CDR3 boundary, so the rest is inferred from the germline J gene. Germline values: CDR1 SEHNR, CDR2 FQNEAQ (reference sequence). The CDR3 totals 15 residues. V gave up 6 bases and J gave up 5 bases; unmatched junction bases: 7.

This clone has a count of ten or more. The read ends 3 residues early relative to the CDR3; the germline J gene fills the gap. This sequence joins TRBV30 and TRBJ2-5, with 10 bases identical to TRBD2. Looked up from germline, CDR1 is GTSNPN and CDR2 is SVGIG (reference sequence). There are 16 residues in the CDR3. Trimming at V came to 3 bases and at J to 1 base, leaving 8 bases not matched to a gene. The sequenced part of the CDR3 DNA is TGTGCCTGGAGCCTCACTAGCGGGACTCCCCAAGAGACC. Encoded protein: CAWSLTSGTPQET. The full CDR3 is CAWSLTSGTPQETQYF.

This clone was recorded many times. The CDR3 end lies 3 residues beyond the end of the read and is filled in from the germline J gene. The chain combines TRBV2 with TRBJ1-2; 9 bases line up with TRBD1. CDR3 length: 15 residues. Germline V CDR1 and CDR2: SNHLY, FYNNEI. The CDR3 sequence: CASSGRWGQGEGYTF. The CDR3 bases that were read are TGTGCCAGCAGTGGACGATGGGGACAGGGCGAAGGC.

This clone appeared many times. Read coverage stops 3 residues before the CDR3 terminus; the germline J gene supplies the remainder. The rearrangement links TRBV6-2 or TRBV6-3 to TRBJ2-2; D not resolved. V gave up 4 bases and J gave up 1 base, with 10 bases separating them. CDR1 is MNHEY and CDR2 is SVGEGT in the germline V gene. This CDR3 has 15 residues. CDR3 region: CASSFPRRNTGELFF. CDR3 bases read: TGTGCCAGCAGTTTCCCGCGAAGGAACACCGGGGAG.

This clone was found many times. The CDR3 spells CSPRASGSLGDEQFF. The CDR3 DNA, read in part, is TGCAGCCCCCGTGCTAGCGGGAGTTTAGGTGATGAG. The chain recombines TRBV20-1 with TRBJ2-1; 10 bases align to TRBD2. The read ends 3 residues shy of where the CDR3 ends; the end is completed using the germline J gene. This CDR3 is 15 amino acids long. CDR1 is DFQATT and CDR2 is SNEGSKA in the germline V gene (reference sequence).

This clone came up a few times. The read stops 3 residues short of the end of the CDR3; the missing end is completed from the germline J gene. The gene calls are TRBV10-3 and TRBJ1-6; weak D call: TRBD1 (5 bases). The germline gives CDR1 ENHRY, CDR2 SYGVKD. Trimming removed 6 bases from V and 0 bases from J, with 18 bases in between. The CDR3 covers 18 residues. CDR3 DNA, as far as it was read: TGTGCCATCAGCCAAGAGATGCAGGGAGGCTCCTATAATTCACCC. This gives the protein CAISQEMQGGSYNSP. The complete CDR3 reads CAISQEMQGGSYNSPLHF.

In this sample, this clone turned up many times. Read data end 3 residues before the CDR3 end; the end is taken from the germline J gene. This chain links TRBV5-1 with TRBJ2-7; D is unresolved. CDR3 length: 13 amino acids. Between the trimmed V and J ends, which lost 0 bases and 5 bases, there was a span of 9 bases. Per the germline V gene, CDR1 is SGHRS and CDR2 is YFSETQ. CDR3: CASSLGLGNEQYF. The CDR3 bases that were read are TGCGCCAGCAGCTTGGGATTGGGCAACGAG.